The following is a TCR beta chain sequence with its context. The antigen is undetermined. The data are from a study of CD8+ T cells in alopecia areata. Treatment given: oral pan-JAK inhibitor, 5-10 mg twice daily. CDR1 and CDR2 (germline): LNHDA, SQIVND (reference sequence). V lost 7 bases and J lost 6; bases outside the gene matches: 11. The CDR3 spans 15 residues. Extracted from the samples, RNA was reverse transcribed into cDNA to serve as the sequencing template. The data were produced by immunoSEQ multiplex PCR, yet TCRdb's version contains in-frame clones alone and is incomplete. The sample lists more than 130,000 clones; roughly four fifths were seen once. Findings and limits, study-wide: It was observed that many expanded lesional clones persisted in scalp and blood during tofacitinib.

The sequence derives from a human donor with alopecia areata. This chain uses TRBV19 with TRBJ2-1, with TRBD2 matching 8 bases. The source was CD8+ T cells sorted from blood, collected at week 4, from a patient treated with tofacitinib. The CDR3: CASNPAGGIGNEQFF. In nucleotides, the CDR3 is TGTGCCAGTAACCCCGCGGGGGGAATTGGCAATGAGCAGTTCTTC.